The 15 T cell receptor beta chains presented below share a single source sample, sequenced in a study of response to subunit inactivated influenza vaccine. MiXCR was run by TCRdb on the RT-PCR reads, yielding one entry per CDR3 protein. Among hundreds of thousands of distinct CDR3 sequences, 14% were seen once, and the ten largest hold roughly 7.2%. The sequences come from PBMCs from blood, collected 14 to 15 days before vaccination. These receptors were obtained from a man over 45 who received an inactivated influenza vaccine.

This clonotype was seen a few times. This chain connects TRBV2 to TRBJ2-7; tentatively, D is TRBD2 (6 bases). Germline loops: CDR1 SNHLY, CDR2 FYNNEI. V was shortened by 2 bases and J by 3 bases, with 11 bases between the two germline ends. The CDR3 is 14 residues long. The CDR3 DNA reads TGTGCCAGCAGTGAACATCCGGGGGACTACGAGCAGTACTTC. This gives the protein CASSEHPGDYEQYF.

V usage is TRBV10-3 and J usage is TRBJ2-5; TRBD2 matches 13 bases. Germline V CDR1 and CDR2: ENHRY, SYGVKD. The CDR3 spans 15 residues. The V and J ends lost 7 bases and 3 bases, in that order; junction bases with no gene match: 5. CDR3 sequence reads: CAIKSGTSGEETQYF. In DNA form, the CDR3 reads TGTGCCATCAAGTCCGGGACTAGCGGGGAAGAGACCCAGTACTTC.

V is TRBV7-2 and J is TRBJ2-7; D is uncertain. Germline CDR1 is SGHTA and CDR2 is FQGNSA. The CDR3 consists of 12 residues. The V and J ends lost 5 bases and 4 bases respectively, with 9 bases between them. In DNA form, the CDR3 reads TGTGCCAGCAGCGCCGACATTTACGAGCAGTACTTC. Amino acid sequence: CASSADIYEQYF.

The chain joins TRBV25-1 to TRBJ2-7, with 10 positions matching TRBD2. The CDR3 loop spans 15 amino acids. Losses at the gene ends were 3 bases for V and 3 bases for J; bases not matched to a gene: 5. Germline values: CDR1 MGHDK, CDR2 SYGVNS. This CDR3 reads CASSERLAGIYEQYF. In DNA form, the CDR3 reads TGTGCCAGCAGTGAGCGACTAGCGGGTATCTACGAGCAGTACTTC.

Here the CDR3 reads CASSPSGCAKNIQYF. CDR3 coding DNA: TGTGCCAGCAGCCCGTCGGGCTGTGCCAAAAACATTCAGTACTTC. This rearrangement joins TRBV7-9 to TRBJ2-4, with D unresolved. V lost 5 bases and J lost 1, with 12 bases in between. The CDR3 is 15 residues long. The germline V gene has CDR1 SEHNR and CDR2 FQNEAQ (reference sequence).

This chain joins TRBV28 and TRBJ2-1; 9 positions agree with TRBD2. Germline CDR1 is MDHEN and CDR2 is SYDVKM. The CDR3 covers 15 residues. The J segment lost 5 bases and the V segment lost 5 bases, leaving 7 bases of the junction unmatched. The CDR3 loop reads CASSLWGTSHNEQFF. The CDR3 coding sequence is TGTGCCAGCAGTCTTTGGGGGACTAGCCACAATGAGCAGTTCTTC.

Turning to this clonotype: The junction departs from germline at one end; a sequencing error may be responsible. This chain links TRBV20-1 with TRBJ2-7, with D possibly matching TRBD2 (5 bases). Germline V gene data show CDR1 as DFQATT and CDR2 as SNEGSKA (reference sequence). The CDR3 consists of 13 residues. The CDR3 loop reads CSAGEPGNYEQYF. The CDR3 DNA reads as TGCAGTGCTGGAGAGCCGGGGAACTACGAGCAGTACTTC.

The chain recombines TRBV4-1 with TRBJ1-2; no clear D gene. The V gene's germline CDR1 is MGHRA and CDR2 YSYEKL. The CDR3 sequence is 15 residues long. The ends were cut back, 0 bases at V and 0 bases at J, with 8 bases in the middle. The CDR3 bases are TGCGCCAGCAGCCAAGAGTTGGCACCTAACTATGGCTACACCTTC. Protein: CASSQELAPNYGYTF.

This clonotype was seen more than once but under ten times. The chain recombines TRBV20-1 with TRBJ2-7; D possibly matches TRBD1 or TRBD2 (5 bases each). The V end lost 0 bases, the J end lost 4 bases, and 13 bases lay between the germline ends. This CDR3 comprises 14 residues. CDR1 is DFQATT and CDR2 is SNEGSKA in the germline V gene (reference sequence). DNA for the CDR3: TGCAGTGCTAGAGATGGGGGACGGGGTTACGAGCAGTACTTC. Amino acid sequence: CSARDGGRGYEQYF.

This clonotype was counted between two and nine times. The genes are TRBV11-2 and TRBJ2-7; either TRBD1 or TRBD2 may supply D (5 bases each). This CDR3 has 16 amino acids. Germline-derived CDR1 and CDR2 are SGHAT and FQNNGV. With 4 bases removed from V and 2 bases from J, the gap between germline ends came to 18 bases. The CDR3 DNA is TGTGCCAGCAGCTCGCCGTGGGACCGACTCACCTACGAGCAGTACTTC. It codes for CASSSPWDRLTYEQYF.

This clonotype has at least ten counts. The chain employs TRBV10-3 and TRBJ2-2; 7 positions match TRBD1. V lost 6 bases and J lost 0; bases outside the gene matches: 4. This CDR3 comprises 15 residues. Per germline, CDR1 ENHRY and CDR2 SYGVKD. As DNA, the CDR3 is TGTGCCATCAGCGACGGGACAGCGAACACCGGGGAGCTGTTTTTT. This gives the protein CAISDGTANTGELFF.

The chain uses TRBV7-2 and TRBJ1-6; D gene uncertain. V was trimmed by 3 bases and J by 5 bases, leaving 8 bases between them. CDR1 SGHTA and CDR2 FQGNSA come from the germline V gene. CDR3 length: 14 residues. The CDR3 sequence: CASSFVRNNSPLHF. CDR3 coding DNA: TGTGCCAGCAGCTTTGTACGAAATAATTCACCCCTCCACTTT.

In this sample, this clonotype turned up many times. The chain recombines TRBV12-3 or TRBV12-4 with TRBJ2-2; a weak D match, TRBD2 (5 bases). Trimming removed 8 bases from V and 0 bases from J, with 10 bases in between. This CDR3 has 14 amino acids. The CDR3 reads CASLLDPNTGELFF. CDR3 coding DNA: TGTGCCAGCCTACTAGACCCGAACACCGGGGAGCTGTTTTTT.

This clonotype was detected only a few times. The V call is TRBV29-1, the J call TRBJ2-1; D uncertain. Looked up from germline, CDR1 is SQVTM and CDR2 is ANQGSEA. Trimming shortened V by 3 bases and J by 6 bases, and 12 bases separated the two germline ends. The CDR3 contains 13 residues. CDR3 loop: CSVERSQGNEQFF. DNA for the CDR3: TGCAGCGTTGAGCGGAGCCAAGGCAATGAGCAGTTCTTC.

This chain connects TRBV5-4 to TRBJ2-2, with 10 bases matching TRBD2. Germline CDR1 reads SGHNT; CDR2 reads YYREEE (reference sequence). CDR3 length: 17 amino acids. The J segment lost 1 base and the V segment lost 2 bases, leaving 5 bases of the junction unmatched. CDR3 coding DNA: TGTGCCAGCAGCTTTCCTAGCGGGGGCCAGAACACCGGGGAGCTGTTTTTT. Residues: CASSFPSGGQNTGELFF.